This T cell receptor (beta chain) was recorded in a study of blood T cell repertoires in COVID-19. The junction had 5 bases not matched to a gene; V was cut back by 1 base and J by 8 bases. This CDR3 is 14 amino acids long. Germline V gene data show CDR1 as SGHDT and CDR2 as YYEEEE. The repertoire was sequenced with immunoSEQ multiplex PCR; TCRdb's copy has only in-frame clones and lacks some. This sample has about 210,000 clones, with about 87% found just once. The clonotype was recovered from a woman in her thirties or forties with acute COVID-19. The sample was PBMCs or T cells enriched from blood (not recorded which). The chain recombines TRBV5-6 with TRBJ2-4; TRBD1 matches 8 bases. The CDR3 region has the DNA TGTGCCAGCAGCTTGAGACAGGGGAGAGACATTCAGTACTTC. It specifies CASSLRQGRDIQYF. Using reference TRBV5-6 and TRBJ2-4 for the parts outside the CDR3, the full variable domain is DAGVTQSPTHLIKTRGQQVTLRCSPKSGHDTVSWYQQALGQGPQFIFQYYEEEERQRGNFPDRFSGHQFPNYSSELNVNALLLGDSALYLCASSLRQGRDIQYFGAGTRLSVL.